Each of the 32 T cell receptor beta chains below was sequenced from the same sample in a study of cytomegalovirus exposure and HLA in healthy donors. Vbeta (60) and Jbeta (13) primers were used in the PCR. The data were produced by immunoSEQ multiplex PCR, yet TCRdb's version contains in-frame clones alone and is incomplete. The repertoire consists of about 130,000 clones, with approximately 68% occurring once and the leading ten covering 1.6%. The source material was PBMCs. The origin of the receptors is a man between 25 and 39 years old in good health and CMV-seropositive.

The CDR3 DNA is TGTGCCAGCAGTTTAGAAGATTACAGGCCGATCTCCTACGAGCAGTACTTC. It is translated as CASSLEDYRPISYEQYF. The chain recombines TRBV27 with TRBJ2-7; possibly TRBD1 for D (5 bases). The germline V gene has CDR1 MNHEY and CDR2 SMNVEV (reference sequence). This CDR3 has 17 residues. V was cut by 2 bases and J by 0 bases, with 17 bases left in between.

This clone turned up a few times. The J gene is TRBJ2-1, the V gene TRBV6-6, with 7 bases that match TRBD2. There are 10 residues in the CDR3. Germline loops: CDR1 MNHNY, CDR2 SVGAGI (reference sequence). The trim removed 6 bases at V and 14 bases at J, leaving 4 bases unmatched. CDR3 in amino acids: CASSGGRKFF. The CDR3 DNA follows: TGTGCCAGCAGCGGCGGGAGAAAGTTCTTC.

The CDR3 nucleotides are TGTGCCAGCAGTGAAGGAGATTGGGGGGACAGGGGTATCTATGGCTACACCTTC. Amino acids: CASSEGDWGDRGIYGYTF. This chain uses TRBV6-1 with TRBJ1-2, with 10 positions matching TRBD1. CDR1 MNHNS and CDR2 SASEGT come from the germline V gene. The CDR3 covers 18 residues. Trimming removed 1 base from V and 4 bases from J; junction bases left unmatched: 12.

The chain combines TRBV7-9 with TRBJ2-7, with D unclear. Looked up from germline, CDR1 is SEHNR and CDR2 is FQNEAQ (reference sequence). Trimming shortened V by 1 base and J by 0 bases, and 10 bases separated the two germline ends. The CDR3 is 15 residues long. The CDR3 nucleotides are TGTGCCAGCAGCTTAGAGTATGACTTCTCCTACGAGCAGTACTTC. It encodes CASSLEYDFSYEQYF.

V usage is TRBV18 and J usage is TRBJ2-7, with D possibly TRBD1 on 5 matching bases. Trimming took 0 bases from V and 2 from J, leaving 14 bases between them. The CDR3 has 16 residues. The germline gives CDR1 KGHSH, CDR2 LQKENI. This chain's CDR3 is CASSPPSSRGTYEQYF. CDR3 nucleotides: TGTGCCAGCTCACCACCCTCTAGTAGGGGAACCTACGAGCAGTACTTC.

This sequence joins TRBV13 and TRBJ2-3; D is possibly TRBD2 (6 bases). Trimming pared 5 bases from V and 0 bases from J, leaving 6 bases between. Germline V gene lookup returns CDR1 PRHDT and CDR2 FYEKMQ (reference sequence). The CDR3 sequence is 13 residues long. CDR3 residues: CASSGTSTDTQYF. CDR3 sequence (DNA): TGTGCCAGCAGCGGGACTAGCACAGATACGCAGTATTTT.

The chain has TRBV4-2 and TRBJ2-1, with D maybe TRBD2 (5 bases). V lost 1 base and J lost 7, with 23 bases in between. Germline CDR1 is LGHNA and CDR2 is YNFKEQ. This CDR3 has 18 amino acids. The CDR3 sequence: CASSQVERRAPDPNEQFF. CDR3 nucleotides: TGTGCCAGCAGCCAAGTGGAGAGGCGGGCTCCGGATCCAAATGAGCAGTTCTTC.

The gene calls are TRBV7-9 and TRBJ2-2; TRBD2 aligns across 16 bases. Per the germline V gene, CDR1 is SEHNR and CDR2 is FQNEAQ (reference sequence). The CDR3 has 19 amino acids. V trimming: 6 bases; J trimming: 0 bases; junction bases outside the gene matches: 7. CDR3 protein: CASSPGTSGRAANTGELFF. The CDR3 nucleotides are TGTGCCAGCAGTCCCGGGACTAGCGGGAGGGCTGCGAACACCGGGGAGCTGTTTTTT. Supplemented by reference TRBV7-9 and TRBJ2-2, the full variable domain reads DTGVSQNPRHKITKRGQNVTFRCDPISEHNRLYWYRQTLGQGPEFLTYFQNEAQLEKSRLLSDRFSAERPKGSFSTLEIQRTEQGDSAMYLCASSPGTSGRAANTGELFFGEGSRLTVL.

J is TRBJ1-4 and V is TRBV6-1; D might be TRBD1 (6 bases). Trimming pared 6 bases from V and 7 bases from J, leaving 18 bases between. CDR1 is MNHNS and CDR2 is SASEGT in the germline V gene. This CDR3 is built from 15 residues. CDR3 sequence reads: CASRGGASGGEKLFF. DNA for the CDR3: TGTGCCAGCAGGGGGGGGGCTTCGGGGGGTGAAAAACTGTTTTTT.

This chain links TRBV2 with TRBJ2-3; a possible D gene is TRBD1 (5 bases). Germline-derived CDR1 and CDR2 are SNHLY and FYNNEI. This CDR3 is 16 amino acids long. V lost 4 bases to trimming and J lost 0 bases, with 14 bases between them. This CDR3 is CASSVGGAPSTDTQYF. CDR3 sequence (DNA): TGTGCCAGCAGTGTAGGTGGGGCACCTAGCACAGATACGCAGTATTTT.

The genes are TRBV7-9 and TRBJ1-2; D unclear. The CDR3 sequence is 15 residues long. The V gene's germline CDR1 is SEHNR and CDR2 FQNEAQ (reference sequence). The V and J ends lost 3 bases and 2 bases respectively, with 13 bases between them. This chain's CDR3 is CASSFGDFLNYGYTF. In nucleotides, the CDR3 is TGTGCCAGCAGCTTTGGAGACTTCCTCAACTATGGCTACACCTTC.

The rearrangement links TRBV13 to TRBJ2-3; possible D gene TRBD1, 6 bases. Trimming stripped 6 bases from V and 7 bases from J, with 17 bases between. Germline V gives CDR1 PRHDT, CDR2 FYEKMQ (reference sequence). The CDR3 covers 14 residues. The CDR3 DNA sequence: TGTGCCAGCAGGACAGGCCGCGTTCTAAATACGCAGTATTTT. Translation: CASRTGRVLNTQYF.

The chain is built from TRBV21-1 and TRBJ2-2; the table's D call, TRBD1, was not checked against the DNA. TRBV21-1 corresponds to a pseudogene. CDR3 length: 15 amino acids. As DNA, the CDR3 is TGTGCCAGCAGCAAAGGGACAGGGGGGACCGGGGAGCTGTTTTTT. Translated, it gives CASSKGTGGTGELFF.

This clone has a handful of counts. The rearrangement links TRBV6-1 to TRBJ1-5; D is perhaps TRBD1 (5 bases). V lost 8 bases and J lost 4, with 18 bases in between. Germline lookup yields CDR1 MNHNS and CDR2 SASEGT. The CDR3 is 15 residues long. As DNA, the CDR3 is TGTGCCAGCCAGGCCTACAACGGGGGAAATCAGCCCCAGCATTTT. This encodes CASQAYNGGNQPQHF.

CDR3 residues: CASSVSGSGADTQYF. For the CDR3, the DNA is TGTGCCAGCAGTGTTAGCGGGAGTGGCGCAGATACGCAGTATTTT. This chain joins TRBV6-1 and TRBJ2-3; 9 bases match TRBD2. CDR1 is MNHNS, CDR2 SASEGT, per germline. The CDR3 covers 15 residues. The trim removed 4 bases at V and 4 bases at J, leaving 6 bases unmatched.

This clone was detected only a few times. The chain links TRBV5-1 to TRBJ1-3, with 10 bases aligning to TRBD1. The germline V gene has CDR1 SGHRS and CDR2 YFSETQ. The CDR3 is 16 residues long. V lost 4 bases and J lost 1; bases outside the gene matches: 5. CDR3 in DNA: TGCGCCAGCAGCAGGGACAGGGGAGCTTCTGGAAACACCATATATTTT. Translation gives CASSRDRGASGNTIYF.

DNA for the CDR3: TGTGCCAGTAGTATATTGGGACAGGGATCCTACGAGCAGTACTTC. Its translation: CASSILGQGSYEQYF. The chain carries TRBV19 and TRBJ2-7; 9 bases map to TRBD1. The CDR3 has 15 residues. With 2 bases clipped from V and 1 base from J, the junction kept 3 bases outside the gene matches. Per the germline V gene, CDR1 is LNHDA and CDR2 is SQIVND (reference sequence).

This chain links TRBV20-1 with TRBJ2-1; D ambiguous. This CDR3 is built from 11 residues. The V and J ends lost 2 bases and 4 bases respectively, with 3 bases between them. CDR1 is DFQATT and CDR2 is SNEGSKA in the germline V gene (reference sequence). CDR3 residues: CSARLYNEQFF. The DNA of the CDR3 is TGCAGTGCTAGACTGTACAATGAGCAGTTCTTC.

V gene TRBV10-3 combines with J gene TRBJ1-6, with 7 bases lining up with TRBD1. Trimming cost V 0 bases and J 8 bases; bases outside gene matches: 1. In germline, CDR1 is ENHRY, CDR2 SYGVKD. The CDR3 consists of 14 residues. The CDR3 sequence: CAISESGTDSPLHF. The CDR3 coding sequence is TGTGCCATCAGTGAGTCCGGGACAGATTCACCCCTCCACTTT.

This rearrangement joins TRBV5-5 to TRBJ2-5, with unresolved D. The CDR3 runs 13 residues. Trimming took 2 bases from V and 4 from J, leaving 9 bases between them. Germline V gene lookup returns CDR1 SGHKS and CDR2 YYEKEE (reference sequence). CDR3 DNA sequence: TGTGCCAGCAGCTTTTGGCAGTCAGAGACCCAGTACTTC. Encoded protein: CASSFWQSETQYF.

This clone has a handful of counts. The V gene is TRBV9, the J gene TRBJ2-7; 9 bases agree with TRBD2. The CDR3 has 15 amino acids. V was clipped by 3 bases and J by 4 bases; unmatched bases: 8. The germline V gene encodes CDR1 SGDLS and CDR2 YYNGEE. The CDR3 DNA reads TGTGCCAGCAGCGCGTTAGCGGGAGTAACTTACGAGCAGTACTTC. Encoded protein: CASSALAGVTYEQYF.

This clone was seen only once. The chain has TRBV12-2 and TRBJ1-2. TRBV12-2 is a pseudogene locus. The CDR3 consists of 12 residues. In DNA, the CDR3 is TGTGCAAGTCGCGCGGCTCCACCTGGCTACACCTTC. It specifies CASRAAPPGYTF.

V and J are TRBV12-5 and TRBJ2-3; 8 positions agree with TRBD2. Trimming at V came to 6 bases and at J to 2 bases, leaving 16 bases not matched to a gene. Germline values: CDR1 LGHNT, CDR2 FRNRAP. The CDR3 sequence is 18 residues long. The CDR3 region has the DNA TGTGCTAGTGGCCCGCCCTTAAATAGCGGGAAGTTCACAGATACGCAGTATTTT. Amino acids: CASGPPLNSGKFTDTQYF.

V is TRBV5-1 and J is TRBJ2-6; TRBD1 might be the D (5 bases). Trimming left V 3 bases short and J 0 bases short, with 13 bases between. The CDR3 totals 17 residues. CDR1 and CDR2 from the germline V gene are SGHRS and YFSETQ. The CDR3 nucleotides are TGCGCCAGCAGCTCCAGGGCCCCGAGCTCTGGGGCCAACGTCCTGACTTTC. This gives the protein CASSSRAPSSGANVLTF. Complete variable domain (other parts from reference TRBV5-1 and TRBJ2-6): KAGVTQTPRYLIKTRGQQVTLSCSPISGHRSVSWYQQTPGQGLQFLFEYFSETQRNKGNFPGRFSGRQFSNSRSEMNVSTLELGDSALYLCASSSRAPSSGANVLTFGAGSRLTVL.

For the CDR3, the DNA is TGCGCCAGCAGTGACATAGGGGGTAACAATGAGCAGTTCTTC. This sequence encodes CASSDIGGNNEQFF. The V gene is TRBV10-1, the J gene TRBJ2-1; tentative D call: TRBD1 (6 bases). Germline CDR1 WNHNN, CDR2 SYGVQD (reference sequence). V was trimmed by 3 bases and J by 5 bases, leaving 11 bases between them. CDR3 length: 14 residues.

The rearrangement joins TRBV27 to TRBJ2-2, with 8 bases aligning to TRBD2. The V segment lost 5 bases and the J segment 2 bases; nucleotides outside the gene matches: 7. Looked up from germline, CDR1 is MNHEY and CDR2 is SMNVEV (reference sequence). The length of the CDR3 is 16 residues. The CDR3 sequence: CASSPYSGSNTGELFF. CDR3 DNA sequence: TGTGCCAGCAGTCCCTACAGCGGGAGTAACACCGGGGAGCTGTTTTTT.

The CDR3 is CASSRGLSGVGYTF. The CDR3 bases are TGTGCCAGTAGTCGCGGACTTTCAGGGGTCGGCTACACCTTC. The chain combines TRBV19 with TRBJ1-2, with a tentative D call TRBD1 (6 bases). CDR3 length: 14 amino acids. Germline assignment: CDR1 LNHDA and CDR2 SQIVND (reference sequence). V shed 5 bases and J shed 8 bases, with 18 bases lying between them. Full variable domain (outside the CDR3, taken from reference TRBV19 and TRBJ1-2): DGGITQSPKYLFRKEGQNVTLSCEQNLNHDAMYWYRQDPGQGLRLIYYSQIVNDFQKGDIAEGYSVSREKKESFPLTVTSAQKNPTAFYLCASSRGLSGVGYTFGSGTRLTVV.

CDR3: CAIPPPSADREDTEAFF. DNA of the CDR3: TGTGCTATCCCCCCACCATCCGCGGACAGGGAGGACACTGAAGCTTTCTTT. J is TRBJ1-1 and V is TRBV7-7, with TRBD1 matching over 8 bases. The V gene's germline CDR1 is SSHAT and CDR2 FNYEAQ (reference sequence). This CDR3 contains 17 residues.

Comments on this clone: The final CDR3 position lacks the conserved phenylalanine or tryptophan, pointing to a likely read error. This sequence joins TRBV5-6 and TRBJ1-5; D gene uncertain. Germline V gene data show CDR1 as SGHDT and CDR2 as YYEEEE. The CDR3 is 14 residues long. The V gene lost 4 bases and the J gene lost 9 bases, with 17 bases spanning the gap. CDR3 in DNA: TGTGCCAGCAGCCGCCGTAGTGGGAGCGGGCCCCAGCATTCT. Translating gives CASSRRSGSGPQHS.

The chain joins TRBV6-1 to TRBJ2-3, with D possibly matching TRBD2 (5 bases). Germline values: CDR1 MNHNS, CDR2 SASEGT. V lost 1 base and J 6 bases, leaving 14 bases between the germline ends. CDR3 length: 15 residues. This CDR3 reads CASSEGAVWRDTQYF. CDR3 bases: TGTGCCAGCAGTGAAGGAGCCGTATGGAGGGATACGCAGTATTTT.

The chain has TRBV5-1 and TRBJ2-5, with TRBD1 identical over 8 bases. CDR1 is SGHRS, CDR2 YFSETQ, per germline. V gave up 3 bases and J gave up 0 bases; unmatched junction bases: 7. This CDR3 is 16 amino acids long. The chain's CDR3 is CASSSRTGPYQETQYF. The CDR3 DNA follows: TGCGCCAGCAGCTCCCGGACAGGGCCGTACCAAGAGACCCAGTACTTC.

The CDR3 coding sequence is TGTGCCAGCAGCCCACCACCATACTACCCCAATGAGCAGTTCTTC. It specifies CASSPPPYYPNEQFF. The rearrangement links TRBV9 to TRBJ2-1; D ambiguous. The CDR3 is made up of 15 amino acids. Trimming stripped 4 bases from V and 6 bases from J, with 17 bases between. Germline CDR1 reads SGDLS; CDR2 reads YYNGEE.